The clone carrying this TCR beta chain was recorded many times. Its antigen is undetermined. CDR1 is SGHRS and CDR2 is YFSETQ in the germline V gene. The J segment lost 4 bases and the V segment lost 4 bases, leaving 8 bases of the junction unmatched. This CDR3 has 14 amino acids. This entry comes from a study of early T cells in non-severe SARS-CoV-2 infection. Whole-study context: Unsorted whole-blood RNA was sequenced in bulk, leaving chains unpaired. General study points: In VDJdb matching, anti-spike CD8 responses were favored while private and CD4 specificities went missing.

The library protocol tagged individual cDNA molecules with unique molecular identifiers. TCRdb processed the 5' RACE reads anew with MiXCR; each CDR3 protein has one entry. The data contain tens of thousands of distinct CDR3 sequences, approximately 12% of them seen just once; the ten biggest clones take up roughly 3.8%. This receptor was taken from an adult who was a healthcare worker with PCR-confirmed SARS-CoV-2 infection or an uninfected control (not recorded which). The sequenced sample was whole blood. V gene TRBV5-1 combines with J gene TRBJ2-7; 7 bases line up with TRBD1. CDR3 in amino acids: CASSLRDSLYEQYF. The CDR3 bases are TGCGCCAGCAGCCTCCGGGACAGCCTTTACGAGCAGTACTTC.